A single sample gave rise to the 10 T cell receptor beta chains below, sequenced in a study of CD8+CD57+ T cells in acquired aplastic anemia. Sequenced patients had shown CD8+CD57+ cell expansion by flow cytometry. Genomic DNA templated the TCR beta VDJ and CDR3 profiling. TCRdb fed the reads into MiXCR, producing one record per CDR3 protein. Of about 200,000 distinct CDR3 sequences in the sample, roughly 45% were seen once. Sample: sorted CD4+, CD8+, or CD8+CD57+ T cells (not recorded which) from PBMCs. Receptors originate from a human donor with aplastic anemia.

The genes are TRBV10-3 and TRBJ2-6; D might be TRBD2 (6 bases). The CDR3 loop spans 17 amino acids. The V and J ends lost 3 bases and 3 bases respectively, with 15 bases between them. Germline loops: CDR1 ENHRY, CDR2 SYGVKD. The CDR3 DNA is TGTGCCATCAGTGACGGGGTAGGGGAGGTTGGGGCCAACGTCCTGACTTTC. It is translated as CAISDGVGEVGANVLTF.

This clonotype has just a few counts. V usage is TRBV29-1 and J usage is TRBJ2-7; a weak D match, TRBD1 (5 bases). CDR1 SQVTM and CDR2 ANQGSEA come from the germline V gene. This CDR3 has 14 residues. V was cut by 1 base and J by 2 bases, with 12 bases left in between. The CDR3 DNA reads TGCAGCGTTGAAGCTCAGGGCAGGCCCTACGAGCAGTACTTC. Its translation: CSVEAQGRPYEQYF.

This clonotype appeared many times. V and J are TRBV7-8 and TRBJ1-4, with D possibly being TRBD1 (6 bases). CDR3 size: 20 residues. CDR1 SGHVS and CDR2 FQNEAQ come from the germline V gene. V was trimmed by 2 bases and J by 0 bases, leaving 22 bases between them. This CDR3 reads CASSLSRGARSRATNEKLFF. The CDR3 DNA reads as TGTGCCAGCAGCTTATCCCGGGGGGCGCGGTCCCGGGCAACTAATGAAAAACTGTTTTTT.

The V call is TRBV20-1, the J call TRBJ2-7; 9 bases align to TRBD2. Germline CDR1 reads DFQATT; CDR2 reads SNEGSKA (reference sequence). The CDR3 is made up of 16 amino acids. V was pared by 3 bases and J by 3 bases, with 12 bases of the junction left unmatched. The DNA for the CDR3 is TGCAGTGCTAGTGGAGCGGGAGGCGCCGGGGGCTACGAGCAGTACTTC. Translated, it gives CSASGAGGAGGYEQYF.

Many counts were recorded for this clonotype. CDR3 region: CASKMGGQGSYEQYF. The CDR3 nucleotides are TGTGCCAGCAAAATGGGGGGACAGGGCTCCTACGAGCAGTACTTC. The J gene is TRBJ2-7, the V gene TRBV6-1; 9 bases are a match to TRBD1. This CDR3 has 15 amino acids. V was clipped by 7 bases and J by 0 bases; unmatched bases: 7. The germline gives CDR1 MNHNS, CDR2 SASEGT.

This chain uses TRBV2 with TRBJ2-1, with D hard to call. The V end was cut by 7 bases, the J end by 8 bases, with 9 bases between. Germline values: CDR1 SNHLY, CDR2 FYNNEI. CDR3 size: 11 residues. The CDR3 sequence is CASKGVHEQFF. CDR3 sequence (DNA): TGTGCCAGCAAAGGAGTACATGAGCAGTTCTTC.

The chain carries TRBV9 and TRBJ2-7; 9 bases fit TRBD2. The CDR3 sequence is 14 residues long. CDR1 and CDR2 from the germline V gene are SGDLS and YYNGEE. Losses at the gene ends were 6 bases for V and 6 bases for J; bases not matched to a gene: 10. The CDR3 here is CASTQTSGSSEQYF. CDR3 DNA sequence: TGTGCCAGCACCCAGACTAGCGGAAGTTCCGAGCAGTACTTC.

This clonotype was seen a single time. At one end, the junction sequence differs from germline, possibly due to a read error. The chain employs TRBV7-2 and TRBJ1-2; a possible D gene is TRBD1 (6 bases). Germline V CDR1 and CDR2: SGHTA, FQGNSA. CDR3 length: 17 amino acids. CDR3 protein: CASSSDAGDPRPYGYTF. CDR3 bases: TGCGCCAGCAGCTCGGACGCAGGGGATCCACGACCCTATGGCTACACCTTC.

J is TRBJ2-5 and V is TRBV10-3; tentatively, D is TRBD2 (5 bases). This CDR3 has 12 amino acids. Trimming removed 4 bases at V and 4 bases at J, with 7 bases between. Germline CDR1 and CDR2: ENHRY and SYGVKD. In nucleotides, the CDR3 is TGTGCCATCAGTGCGGGAAGAGAGACCCAGTACTTC. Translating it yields CAISAGRETQYF.

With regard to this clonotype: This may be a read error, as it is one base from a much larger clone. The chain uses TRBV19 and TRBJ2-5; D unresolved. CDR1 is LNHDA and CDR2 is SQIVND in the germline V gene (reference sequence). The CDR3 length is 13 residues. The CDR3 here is CASSRDTQEAQYF. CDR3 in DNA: TGTGCCAGTAGTAGAGACACCCAAGAGGCCCAGTACTTC.